This T cell receptor (beta chain) emerged from a study of identical twins. The study's findings and limits: Insertions were fewer in abundant cord blood beta clonotypes, whereas memory repertoires showed none of this pattern. Conclusions were based on cross-sectional statistical analysis, without following the same donors.

This clonotype was counted ten times or more. Its antigen is unknown. Between the trimmed V and J ends, which lost 2 bases and 3 bases, there was a span of 7 bases. The V gene's germline CDR1 is LNHNV and CDR2 YYDKDF (reference sequence). CDR3 length: 13 residues. TCRdb re-derived calls from the 5' RACE reads in MiXCR, one entry per CDR3 protein. The table records hundreds of thousands of distinct CDR3 sequences, about 20% of them present only once. These data were likewise used in another study, on T cells expressing NK-cell markers. That source reports: Whether expanded NKG2C+ T cell clones were HCMV-specific remained unclear.

This sequence originates from a young woman in good health. Sequencing was performed on PBMCs. The genes are TRBV15 and TRBJ1-1; the D is unclear. The CDR3 here is CATSRPRDTEAFF. The CDR3 DNA reads TGTGCCACCAGCAGACCGCGGGACACTGAAGCTTTCTTT.